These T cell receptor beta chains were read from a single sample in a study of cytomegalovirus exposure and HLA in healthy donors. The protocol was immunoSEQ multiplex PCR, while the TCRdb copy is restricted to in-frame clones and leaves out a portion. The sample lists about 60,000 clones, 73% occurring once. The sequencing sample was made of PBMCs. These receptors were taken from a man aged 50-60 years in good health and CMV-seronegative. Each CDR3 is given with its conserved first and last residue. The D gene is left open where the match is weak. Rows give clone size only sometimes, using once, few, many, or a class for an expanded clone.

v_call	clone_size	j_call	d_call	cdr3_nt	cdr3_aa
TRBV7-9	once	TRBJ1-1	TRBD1	TGTGCCAGCAGCATAGGGGACAGGGGGCGCGTCACTGAAGCTTTCTTT	CASSIGDRGRVTEAFF
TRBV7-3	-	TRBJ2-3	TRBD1	TGTGCCAGCAGCTCGACCGGGACAGGGAAGGATACGCAGTATTTT	CASSSTGTGKDTQYF
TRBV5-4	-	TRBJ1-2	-	TGTGCCAGCAGCTTGGTGGGGGCGCGGGATGGCTACACCTTC	CASSLVGARDGYTF
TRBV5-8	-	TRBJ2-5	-	TGTGCCAGCAGCTTGGATAGCGGCTACCAAGAGACCCAGTACTTC	CASSLDSGYQETQYF
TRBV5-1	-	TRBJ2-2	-	TGCGCCAGCAGCTTGGGCGATGGGACATACGCGAACACCGGGGAGCTGTTTTTT	CASSLGDGTYANTGELFF
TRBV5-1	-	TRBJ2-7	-	TGCGCCAGCAGCACATCAAGCGCCGAGCAGTACTTC	CASSTSSAEQYF
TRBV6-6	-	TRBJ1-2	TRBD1	TGTGCCAGCAGTTACGGGAGTGAGGGGGCAGGATATGGCTACACCTTC	CASSYGSEGAGYGYTF
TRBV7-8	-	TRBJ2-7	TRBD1	TGTGCCAGCAGCCATGACAGGGCCTACGAGCAGTACTTC	CASSHDRAYEQYF
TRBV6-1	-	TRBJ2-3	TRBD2	TGTGCCAGCAGTGAAACTAGCGGGCGTAGCACAGATACGCAGTATTTT	CASSETSGRSTDTQYF
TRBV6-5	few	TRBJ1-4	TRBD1	TGTGCCAGCAGTTACTGGCCAGGGGGCGCGGAACTGTTTTTT	CASSYWPGGAELFF
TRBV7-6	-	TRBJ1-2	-	TGTGCCAGCAGCTTAGGACAGAACTATGGCTACACCTTC	CASSLGQNYGYTF
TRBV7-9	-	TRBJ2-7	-	TGTGCCAGCAGCTTAGCAGCGTCCGGGGGACCCTACGAGCAGTACTTC	CASSLAASGGPYEQYF
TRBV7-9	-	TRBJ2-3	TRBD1	TGTTCCAGCAGCTTCGCCGGACAGGGAGCAGATACGCAGTATTTT	CSSSFAGQGADTQYF
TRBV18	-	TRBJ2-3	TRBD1	TGTGCCAGCTCACCAATGGGTGGACAGGCTGCAGATACGCAGTATTTT	CASSPMGGQAADTQYF
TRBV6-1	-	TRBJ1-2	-	TGTGCCAGCAGTGAAGCGCTCCGACCCCCAGGGGCCGGCTACACCTTC	CASSEALRPPGAGYTF
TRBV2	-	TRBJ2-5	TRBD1	TGTGCCAGCAGCCTTGGCTCGGGACAGGGGGAGACCCAGTACTTC	CASSLGSGQGETQYF
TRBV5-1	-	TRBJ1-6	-	TGCGCCAGCAGCCGAGGACTGGGATCCTATAATTCACCCCTCCACTTT	CASSRGLGSYNSPLHF
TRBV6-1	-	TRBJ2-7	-	TGTGCCAGCAGGGTAGAAGGGGGACCGACCTACGAGCAGTACTTC	CASRVEGGPTYEQYF
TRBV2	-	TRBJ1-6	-	TGTGCCAGCAGTGATCCAGTCGCCTCCTATAATTCACCCCTCCACTTT	CASSDPVASYNSPLHF
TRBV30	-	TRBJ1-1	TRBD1	TGTGCCTGGGGGACAGGGAGTACTGAAGCTTTCTTT	CAWGTGSTEAFF
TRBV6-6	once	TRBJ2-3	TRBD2	TGTGCCAGCAGTTACTCGCGGGGGGGCCTTGGGGATACGCAGTATTTT	CASSYSRGGLGDTQYF
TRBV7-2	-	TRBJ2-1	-	TGTGCCAGCAGCTCCGTCGGGACCTACAATGAGCAGTTCTTC	CASSSVGTYNEQFF
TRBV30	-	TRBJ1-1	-	TGTGCCTGGAGTGCGTCCCCGGGGGGCATCTGGGCTTTCTTT	CAWSASPGGIWAFF
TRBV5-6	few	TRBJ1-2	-	TGTGCCAGCAGCTTGGTCAGGGGATATGGCTACACCTTC	CASSLVRGYGYTF
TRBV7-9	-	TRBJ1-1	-	TGTGCCAGCAGCTTAGGGCGTTCGGGACACCCTGAAGCTTTCTTT	CASSLGRSGHPEAFF
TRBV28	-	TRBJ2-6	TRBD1	TGTGCCAGCAGTTCAGGGGGCGCGTCTGGGGCCAACGTCCTGACTTTC	CASSSGGASGANVLTF
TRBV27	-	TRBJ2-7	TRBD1	TGTGCCAGCAGTTCCGGGACAGCTACCTACGAGCAGTACTTC	CASSSGTATYEQYF
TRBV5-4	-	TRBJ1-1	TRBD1	TGTGCCAGCAGCCTACAGGGGGCAGCGAACACTGAAGCTTTCTTT	CASSLQGAANTEAFF
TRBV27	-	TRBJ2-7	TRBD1	TGTGCCAGCAGAACGGACAGGGCGCAAACCTACGAGCAGTACTTC	CASRTDRAQTYEQYF
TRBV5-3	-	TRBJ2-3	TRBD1	TGTGCCAGAAGCTTTAGAGGGGGCCAATACACAGATACGCAGTATTTT	CARSFRGGQYTDTQYF
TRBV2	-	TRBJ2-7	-	TGTGCCAGCACGGCAGGGGTCCCCTACGAGCAGTACTTC	CASTAGVPYEQYF
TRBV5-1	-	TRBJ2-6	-	TGCGCCAGCAGCCTTTGGGCTAGCGCGACCAGCTCTGGGGCCAACGTCCTGACTTTC	CASSLWASATSSGANVLTF
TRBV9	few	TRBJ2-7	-	TGTGCCAGCAGCGTGGGGCGCCTGAGCTCCTACGAGCAGTACTTC	CASSVGRLSSYEQYF
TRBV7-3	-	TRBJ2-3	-	TGTGCCAGCAGCCCCGGGGGATCCGCTAGCACAGATACGCAGTATTTT	CASSPGGSASTDTQYF
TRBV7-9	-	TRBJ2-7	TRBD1	TGTGCCAGCAGCCTCCGGGACAGGGGGTCTAACGAGCAGTACTTC	CASSLRDRGSNEQYF
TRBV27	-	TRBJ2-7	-	TGTGCCAGCAGTTGGGGGGGACAGGCCGAGCAGTACTTC	CASSWGGQAEQYF
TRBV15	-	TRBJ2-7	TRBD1	TGTGCCACCAGCAGAAGAGACAGGGGGTCAAACGAGCAGTACTTC	CATSRRDRGSNEQYF
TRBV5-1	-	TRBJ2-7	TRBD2	TGCGCCAGCAGCTCAGAGTGGGGGGGTTACGAGCAGTACTTC	CASSSEWGGYEQYF
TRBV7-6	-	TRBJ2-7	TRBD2	TGTGCCAGCAGCTGGCGCGGGGGGTCCTACGAGCAGTACTTC	CASSWRGGSYEQYF
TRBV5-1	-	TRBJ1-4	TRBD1	TGCGCCAGCAGCTTGGCTAGAGACAGGGGTGAAAAACTGTTTTTT	CASSLARDRGEKLFF
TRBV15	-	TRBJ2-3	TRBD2	TGTGCCACCAGCGCGACGCTAGCGGGACGCACAGATACGCAGTATTTT	CATSATLAGRTDTQYF
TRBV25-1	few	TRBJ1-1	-	TGTGCCAGCAGTGAGGCTGGGCAGGCTGAAGCTTTCTTT	CASSEAGQAEAFF
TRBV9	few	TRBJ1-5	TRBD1	TGTGCCAGCAGCGTAGGGACAGGGGGCGTGCAGCCCCAGCATTTT	CASSVGTGGVQPQHF
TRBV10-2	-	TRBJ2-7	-	TGCGCCAGCAACCCGCGGAACTCCTACGAGCAGTACTTC	CASNPRNSYEQYF
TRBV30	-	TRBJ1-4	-	TGTGCCTGGAGTTCAGGGGCACATAATGAAAAACTGTTTTTT	CAWSSGAHNEKLFF
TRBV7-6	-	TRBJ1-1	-	TGTGCCAGCAGCCCCGGCGGGAACAGTGAAGCTTTCTTT	CASSPGGNSEAFF
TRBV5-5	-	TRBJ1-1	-	TGTGCCAGCAGCTTTTACGGTGCCCCGAACACTGAAGCTTTCTTT	CASSFYGAPNTEAFF
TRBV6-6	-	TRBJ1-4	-	TGTGCCAGCAGCCTAAGGGGCATAAGGAGTGAAAAACTGTTTTTT	CASSLRGIRSEKLFF
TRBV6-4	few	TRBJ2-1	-	TGTGCCAGCAGCACCGAAGGGGGCAATGAGCAGTTCTTC	CASSTEGGNEQFF
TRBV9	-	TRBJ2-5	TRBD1	TGTGCCAGCAGCGCCGCGACAGGGCGCCGGGAGACCCAGTACTTC	CASSAATGRRETQYF
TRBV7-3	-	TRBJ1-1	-	TGTGCCAGCAGCTTAAGGGCCAGCAACACTGAAGCTTTCTTT	CASSLRASNTEAFF